A single sample gave rise to the 12 T cell receptor beta chains below, sequenced in a study of T cells after yellow fever vaccination. TCRdb fed the 5' RACE reads into MiXCR, producing one record per CDR3 protein. The sample includes about 340,000 distinct CDR3 sequences, around an eighth of them seen just once. The sample here was CD4+ T cells sorted from PBMCs, taken 15 days after the yellow fever booster vaccination. These TCRs come from a man aged 18 to 30 who received the YFV17D yellow fever vaccine.

This clonotype was found a few times. The chain is built from TRBV12-3 or TRBV12-4 and TRBJ1-4; a weak D match, TRBD1 (5 bases). The CDR3 loop spans 15 amino acids. The V gene lost 6 bases and the J gene lost 0 bases, with 11 bases spanning the gap. CDR3 amino acids: CASRGLGSTNEKLFF. The DNA for the CDR3 is TGTGCCAGCAGGGGACTCGGATCAACTAATGAAAAACTGTTTTTT.

This clonotype appeared a few times. This chain uses TRBV20-1 with TRBJ2-5, with D possibly TRBD2 on 6 matching bases. Deletions cut 6 bases from V and 7 bases from J, with 15 bases between. The CDR3 spans 12 residues. Germline CDR1 DFQATT, CDR2 SNEGSKA (reference sequence). The DNA for the CDR3 is TGCAGTGCCGCGACCGTGGGAGGGACCCAGTACTTC. It yields the protein CSAATVGGTQYF.

This clonotype came up a few times. The rearrangement links TRBV24-1 to TRBJ1-2; TRBD1 matches 12 bases. Germline V gene data show CDR1 as KGHDR and CDR2 as SFDVKD. The CDR3 is made up of 17 amino acids. J lost 7 bases, V lost 3 bases, and 11 bases had no gene match. The CDR3 bases are TGTGCCACCAGTGATCGAGTGTCCGGGACAGGGGGCATTGGCTACACCTTC. This codes for CATSDRVSGTGGIGYTF.

The chain combines TRBV4-3 with TRBJ2-5; 11 nucleotides match TRBD2. Germline CDR1 LGHNA, CDR2 YSLEER. This CDR3 comprises 16 residues. V shed 3 bases, J shed 4 bases, and the junction held 7 bases outside the gene matches. DNA of the CDR3: TGCGCCAGCAGCCAGTTTAGCGGGGGGGTTCGAGAGACCCAGTACTTC. Protein product: CASSQFSGGVRETQYF.

In this sample, this clonotype turned up once. The V gene is TRBV5-6, the J gene TRBJ2-1, with 10 bases matching TRBD2. The V and J ends lost 5 bases and 10 bases, in that order; junction bases with no gene match: 12. CDR1 SGHDT and CDR2 YYEEEE come from the germline V gene. The CDR3 is made up of 15 amino acids. The CDR3 spells CASRPLAGGLREQFF. For the CDR3, the DNA is TGTGCCAGCAGACCTTTAGCGGGAGGACTCAGGGAGCAGTTCTTC.

This clonotype was detected only a few times. This chain connects TRBV20-1 to TRBJ2-3; 7 positions agree with TRBD2. Germline assignment: CDR1 DFQATT and CDR2 SNEGSKA (reference sequence). V was clipped by 0 bases and J by 2 bases; unmatched bases: 8. The CDR3 has 16 amino acids. The chain's CDR3 is CSARDRRGWYTDTQYF. CDR3 DNA sequence: TGCAGTGCTAGAGATCGGCGGGGGTGGTACACAGATACGCAGTATTTT.

The sample holds a few counts of this clonotype. V gene TRBV11-2 combines with J gene TRBJ2-5, with a tentative D call TRBD1 (6 bases). Germline-derived CDR1 and CDR2 are SGHAT and FQNNGV. CDR3 length: 16 amino acids. Trimming left V 5 bases short and J 5 bases short, with 21 bases between. CDR3 protein: CASSRQGYGVSETQYF. The CDR3 DNA sequence: TGTGCCAGCAGCCGCCAGGGGTATGGGGTATCGGAGACCCAGTACTTC.

The genes are TRBV7-3 and TRBJ2-1; D might be TRBD2 (7 bases). The V gene's germline CDR1 is SGHTA and CDR2 FQGTGA. V was clipped by 5 bases and J by 12 bases, with 17 bases between them. The CDR3 length is 13 residues. DNA for the CDR3: TGTGCCAGCAGCCCCCTAGGGGGGGGGTGGCAGTTCTTC. Its translation is CASSPLGGGWQFF.

The chain is built from TRBV12-3 or TRBV12-4 and TRBJ1-3, with D possibly matching TRBD1 (5 bases). The CDR3 sequence is 14 residues long. V was trimmed by 5 bases and J by 3 bases, leaving 11 bases between them. The CDR3 region is CASSPDRLGNTIYF. Here the CDR3 DNA reads TGTGCCAGCAGTCCTGACAGACTTGGAAACACCATATATTTT.

This clonotype was found many times. This chain joins TRBV5-4 and TRBJ2-7; 9 nucleotides agree with TRBD1. V lost 9 bases and J lost 2; bases outside the gene matches: 9. The germline CDR1 and CDR2 sequences are SGHNT and YYREEE (reference sequence). This CDR3 has 14 amino acids. The CDR3 loop reads CATEPGTGTYEQYF. The CDR3, as DNA: TGTGCCACAGAACCCGGGACAGGGACCTACGAGCAGTACTTC. Drawing the rest from reference TRBV5-4 and TRBJ2-7, the complete variable domain is ETGVTQSPTHLIKTRGQQVTLRCSSQSGHNTVSWYQQALGQGPQFIFQYYREEENGRGNFPPRFSGLQFPNYSSELNVNALELDDSALYLCATEPGTGTYEQYFGPGTRLTVT.

The chain links TRBV7-9 to TRBJ2-1, with 9 bases fitting TRBD1. CDR3 length equals 15 residues. Losses at the gene ends were 1 base for V and 5 bases for J; bases not matched to a gene: 3. Germline V gene sequence: CDR1 SEHNR, CDR2 FQNEAQ (reference sequence). The CDR3 nucleotides read TGTGCCAGCAGCTTAGGGGGACAGGGAGACAATGAGCAGTTCTTC. Amino acid sequence: CASSLGGQGDNEQFF.

This clonotype was observed many times. The rearrangement uses TRBV5-1 and TRBJ1-5, with 8 bases matching TRBD1. Trimming removed 4 bases from V and 4 bases from J; junction bases left unmatched: 7. Germline loops: CDR1 SGHRS, CDR2 YFSETQ. This CDR3 contains 15 residues. As DNA, the CDR3 is TGCGCCAGCAGCCCCGGGACAGGAGCTAATCAGCCCCAGCATTTT. It translates to CASSPGTGANQPQHF. The full variable domain, completed using reference TRBV5-1 and TRBJ1-5, is KAGVTQTPRYLIKTRGQQVTLSCSPISGHRSVSWYQQTPGQGLQFLFEYFSETQRNKGNFPGRFSGRQFSNSRSEMNVSTLELGDSALYLCASSPGTGANQPQHFGDGTRLSIL.